The 5 T cell receptor beta chains given below trace back to one sample, sequenced in a study of cytomegalovirus exposure and HLA in healthy donors. PCR was performed using 60 Vbeta and 13 Jbeta primers. Some clones are missing from TCRdb's copy, which holds only in-frame ones; the method was immunoSEQ multiplex PCR. The sample lists 150,000 or so clones, roughly 66% occurring once. What was sequenced was PBMCs. These receptors were taken from a woman between 18 and 29 years old in good health and CMV-seronegative.

This clone was counted once. The rearrangement links TRBV7-8 to TRBJ2-3; TRBD1 matches 8 bases. CDR3 length: 17 residues. Losses at the gene ends were 1 base for V and 2 bases for J; bases not matched to a gene: 8. Germline V gene data show CDR1 as SGHVS and CDR2 as FQNEAQ. The CDR3 DNA follows: TGTGCCAGCAGCTTAGGGTTCGCAGGGGGCCCCACAGATACGCAGTATTTT. This codes for CASSLGFAGGPTDTQYF.

The V gene is TRBV7-6, the J gene TRBJ2-7; 12 nucleotides match TRBD2. In germline, CDR1 is SGHVS, CDR2 FNYEAQ. J was trimmed by 12 bases and V by 1 base; bases with no gene match: 7. CDR3 length equals 14 residues. CDR3 loop: CASSLVLAGGETYF. As DNA, the CDR3 is TGTGCCAGCAGCTTAGTCCTAGCGGGGGGGGAAACGTACTTC.

This clone was observed a few times. The V gene is TRBV7-2, the J gene TRBJ1-5; TRBD1 might be the D (5 bases). The V gene lost 0 bases and the J gene lost 5 bases, with 8 bases spanning the gap. This CDR3 has 14 residues. The germline V gene has CDR1 SGHTA and CDR2 FQGNSA. The CDR3 protein is CASSLAQGYQPQHF. CDR3 nucleotides: TGTGCCAGCAGCTTAGCGCAGGGCTATCAGCCCCAGCATTTT.

J is TRBJ2-3 and V is TRBV16; no definite D call. Germline CDR1 reads KGHSY; CDR2 reads FQNENV. The V end lost 4 bases, the J end lost 6 bases, and 5 bases lay between the germline ends. The CDR3 length is 11 residues. CDR3 bases: TGTGCCAGCAGCCTTCAGGATACGCAGTATTTT. Translated: CASSLQDTQYF.

This clone was seen a few times. The chain uses TRBV5-1 and TRBJ2-3; possible D gene TRBD2, 5 bases. Per germline, CDR1 SGHRS and CDR2 YFSETQ. The germline V and J ends were trimmed by 1 base and 0 bases, with 12 bases remaining between them. This CDR3 comprises 16 residues. CDR3 amino acids: CASSLSGRLSTDTQYF. The CDR3 nucleotides read TGCGCCAGCAGCTTGAGCGGTCGCTTGAGCACAGATACGCAGTATTTT.